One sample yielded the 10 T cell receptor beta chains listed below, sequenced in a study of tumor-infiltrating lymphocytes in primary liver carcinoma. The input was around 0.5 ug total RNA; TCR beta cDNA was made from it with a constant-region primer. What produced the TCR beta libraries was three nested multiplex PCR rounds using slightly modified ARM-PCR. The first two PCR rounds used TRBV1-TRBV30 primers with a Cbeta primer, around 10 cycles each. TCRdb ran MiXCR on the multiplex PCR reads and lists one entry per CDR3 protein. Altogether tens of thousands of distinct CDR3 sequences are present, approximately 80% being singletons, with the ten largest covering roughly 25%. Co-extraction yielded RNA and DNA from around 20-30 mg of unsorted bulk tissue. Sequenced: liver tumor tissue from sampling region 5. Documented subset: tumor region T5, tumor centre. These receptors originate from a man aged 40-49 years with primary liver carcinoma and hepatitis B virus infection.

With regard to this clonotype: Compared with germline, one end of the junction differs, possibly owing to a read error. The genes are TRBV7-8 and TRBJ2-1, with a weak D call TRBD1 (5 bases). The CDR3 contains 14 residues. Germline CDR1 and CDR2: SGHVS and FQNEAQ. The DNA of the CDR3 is TGTTCCAGCAGCCGGTTGGGGCCTCTCGATGAGCAGTTCTTC. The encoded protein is CSSSRLGPLDEQFF.

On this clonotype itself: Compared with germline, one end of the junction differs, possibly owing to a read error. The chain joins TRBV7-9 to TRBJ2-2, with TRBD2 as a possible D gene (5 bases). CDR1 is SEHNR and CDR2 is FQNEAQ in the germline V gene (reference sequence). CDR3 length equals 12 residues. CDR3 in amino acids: CASRSNTGEPFF. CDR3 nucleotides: TGTGCCAGCAGGTCGAACACCGGGGAGCCGTTTTTT.

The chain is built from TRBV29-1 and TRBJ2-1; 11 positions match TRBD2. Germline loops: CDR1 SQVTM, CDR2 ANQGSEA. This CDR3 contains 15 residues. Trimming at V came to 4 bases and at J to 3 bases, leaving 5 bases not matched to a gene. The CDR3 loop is CSVGVAGGRYNEQFF. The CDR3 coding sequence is TGCAGCGTTGGAGTAGCGGGAGGGCGCTACAATGAGCAGTTCTTC.

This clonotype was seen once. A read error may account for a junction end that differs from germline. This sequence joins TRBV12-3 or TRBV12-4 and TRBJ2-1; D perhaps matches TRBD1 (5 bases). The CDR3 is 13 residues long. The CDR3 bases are TGTACCAGCAGCCTGGGGCAAAACAATGAGCAGTTCTTC. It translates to CTSSLGQNNEQFF.

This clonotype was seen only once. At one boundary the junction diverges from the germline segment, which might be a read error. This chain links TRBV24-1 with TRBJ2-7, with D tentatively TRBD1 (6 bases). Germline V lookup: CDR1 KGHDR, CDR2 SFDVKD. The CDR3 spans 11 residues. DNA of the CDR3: TGTGCCACCTGTGATGGGGGCGAGCTGTACTTC. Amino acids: CATCDGGELYF.

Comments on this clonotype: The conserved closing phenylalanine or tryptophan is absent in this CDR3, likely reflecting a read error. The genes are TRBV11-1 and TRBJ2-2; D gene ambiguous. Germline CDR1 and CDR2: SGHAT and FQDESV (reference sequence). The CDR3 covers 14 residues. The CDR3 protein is CASSLRANSGELFI. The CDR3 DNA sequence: TGTGCCAGCAGCTTACGGGCAAACAGCGGGGAGCTGTTTATT.

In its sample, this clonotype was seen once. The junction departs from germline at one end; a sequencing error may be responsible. CDR3: CGNTTSAVAKNIQYF. The DNA for the CDR3 is TGCGGCAACACCACTTCGGCGGTAGCCAAAAACATTCAGTACTTC. The chain has TRBV11-2 and TRBJ2-4; no firm D call. The CDR3 contains 15 residues. Germline V lookup: CDR1 SGHAT, CDR2 FQNNGV.

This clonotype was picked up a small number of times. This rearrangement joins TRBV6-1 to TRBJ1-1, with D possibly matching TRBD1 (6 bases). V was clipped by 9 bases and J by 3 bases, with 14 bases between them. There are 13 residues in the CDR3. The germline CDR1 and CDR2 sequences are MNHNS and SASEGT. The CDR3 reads CASNRVWDTEAFF. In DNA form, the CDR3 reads TGTGCCAGTAACAGGGTCTGGGACACTGAAGCTTTCTTT.

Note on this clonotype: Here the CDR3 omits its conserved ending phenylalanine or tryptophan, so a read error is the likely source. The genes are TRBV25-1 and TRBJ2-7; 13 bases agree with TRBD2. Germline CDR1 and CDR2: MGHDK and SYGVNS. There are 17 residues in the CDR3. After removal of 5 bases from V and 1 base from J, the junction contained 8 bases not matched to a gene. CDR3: CASSCKGLAGVSYEQYL. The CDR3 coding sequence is TGTGCCAGCAGTTGTAAAGGACTAGCGGGAGTTTCCTACGAGCAGTACCTC.

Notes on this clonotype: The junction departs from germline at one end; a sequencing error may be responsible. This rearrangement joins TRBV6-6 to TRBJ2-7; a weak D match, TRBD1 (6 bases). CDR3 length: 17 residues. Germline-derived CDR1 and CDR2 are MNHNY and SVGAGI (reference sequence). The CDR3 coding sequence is TGTGCCAGCAGCCGAGGCAGGAACGGACAGAATTTCTACGGGCAGTACTTC. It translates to CASSRGRNGQNFYGQYF.